This TCR beta chain derives from a study of CXCR3-negative and CXCR3-positive naive CD8 T cells. CD8+ T cell subsets were each sorted in triplicate, approximately 300,000 cells apiece. Carrying UMI labels, the TRB cDNA libraries were prepared through 5' RACE. One entry per CDR3 protein, without DNA, is what TCRdb gives after re-calling the 5' RACE reads. The sample table sets out some 130,000 distinct CDR3 sequences. The CDR3 is made up of 17 amino acids. CDR1 SGHRS and CDR2 YFSETQ come from the germline V gene. The rearrangement joins TRBV5-1 to TRBJ1-5; TCRdb returns TRBD1, unconfirmable since there is no DNA. Sample: naive CXCR3- CD8+ T cells from blood. Subset defined: CD45RO-CCR7+CD27+CD95- naive CD8+ T cells lacking CXCR3 (TNR3-). This TCR came from a human donor in good health. Some clones in this sample may be carry-over from other donors' samples. CDR3 protein: CASSSRGKGKSNQPQHF.